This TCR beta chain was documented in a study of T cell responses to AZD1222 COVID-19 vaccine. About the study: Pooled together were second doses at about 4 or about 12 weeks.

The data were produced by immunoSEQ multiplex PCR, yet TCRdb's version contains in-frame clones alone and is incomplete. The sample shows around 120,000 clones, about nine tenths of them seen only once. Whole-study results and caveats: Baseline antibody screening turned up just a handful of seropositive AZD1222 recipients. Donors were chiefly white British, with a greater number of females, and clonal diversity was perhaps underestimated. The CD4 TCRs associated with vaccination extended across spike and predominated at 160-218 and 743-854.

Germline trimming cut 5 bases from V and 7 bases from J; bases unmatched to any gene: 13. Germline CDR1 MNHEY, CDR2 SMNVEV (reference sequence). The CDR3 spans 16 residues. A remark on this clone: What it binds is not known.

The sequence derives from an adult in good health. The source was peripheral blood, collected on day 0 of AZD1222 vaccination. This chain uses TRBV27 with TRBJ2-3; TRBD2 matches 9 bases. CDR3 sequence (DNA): TGTGCCAGCAGTCCTAATAGCGGGAGTGGGGGGCATACGCAGTATTTT. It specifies CASSPNSGSGGHTQYF.